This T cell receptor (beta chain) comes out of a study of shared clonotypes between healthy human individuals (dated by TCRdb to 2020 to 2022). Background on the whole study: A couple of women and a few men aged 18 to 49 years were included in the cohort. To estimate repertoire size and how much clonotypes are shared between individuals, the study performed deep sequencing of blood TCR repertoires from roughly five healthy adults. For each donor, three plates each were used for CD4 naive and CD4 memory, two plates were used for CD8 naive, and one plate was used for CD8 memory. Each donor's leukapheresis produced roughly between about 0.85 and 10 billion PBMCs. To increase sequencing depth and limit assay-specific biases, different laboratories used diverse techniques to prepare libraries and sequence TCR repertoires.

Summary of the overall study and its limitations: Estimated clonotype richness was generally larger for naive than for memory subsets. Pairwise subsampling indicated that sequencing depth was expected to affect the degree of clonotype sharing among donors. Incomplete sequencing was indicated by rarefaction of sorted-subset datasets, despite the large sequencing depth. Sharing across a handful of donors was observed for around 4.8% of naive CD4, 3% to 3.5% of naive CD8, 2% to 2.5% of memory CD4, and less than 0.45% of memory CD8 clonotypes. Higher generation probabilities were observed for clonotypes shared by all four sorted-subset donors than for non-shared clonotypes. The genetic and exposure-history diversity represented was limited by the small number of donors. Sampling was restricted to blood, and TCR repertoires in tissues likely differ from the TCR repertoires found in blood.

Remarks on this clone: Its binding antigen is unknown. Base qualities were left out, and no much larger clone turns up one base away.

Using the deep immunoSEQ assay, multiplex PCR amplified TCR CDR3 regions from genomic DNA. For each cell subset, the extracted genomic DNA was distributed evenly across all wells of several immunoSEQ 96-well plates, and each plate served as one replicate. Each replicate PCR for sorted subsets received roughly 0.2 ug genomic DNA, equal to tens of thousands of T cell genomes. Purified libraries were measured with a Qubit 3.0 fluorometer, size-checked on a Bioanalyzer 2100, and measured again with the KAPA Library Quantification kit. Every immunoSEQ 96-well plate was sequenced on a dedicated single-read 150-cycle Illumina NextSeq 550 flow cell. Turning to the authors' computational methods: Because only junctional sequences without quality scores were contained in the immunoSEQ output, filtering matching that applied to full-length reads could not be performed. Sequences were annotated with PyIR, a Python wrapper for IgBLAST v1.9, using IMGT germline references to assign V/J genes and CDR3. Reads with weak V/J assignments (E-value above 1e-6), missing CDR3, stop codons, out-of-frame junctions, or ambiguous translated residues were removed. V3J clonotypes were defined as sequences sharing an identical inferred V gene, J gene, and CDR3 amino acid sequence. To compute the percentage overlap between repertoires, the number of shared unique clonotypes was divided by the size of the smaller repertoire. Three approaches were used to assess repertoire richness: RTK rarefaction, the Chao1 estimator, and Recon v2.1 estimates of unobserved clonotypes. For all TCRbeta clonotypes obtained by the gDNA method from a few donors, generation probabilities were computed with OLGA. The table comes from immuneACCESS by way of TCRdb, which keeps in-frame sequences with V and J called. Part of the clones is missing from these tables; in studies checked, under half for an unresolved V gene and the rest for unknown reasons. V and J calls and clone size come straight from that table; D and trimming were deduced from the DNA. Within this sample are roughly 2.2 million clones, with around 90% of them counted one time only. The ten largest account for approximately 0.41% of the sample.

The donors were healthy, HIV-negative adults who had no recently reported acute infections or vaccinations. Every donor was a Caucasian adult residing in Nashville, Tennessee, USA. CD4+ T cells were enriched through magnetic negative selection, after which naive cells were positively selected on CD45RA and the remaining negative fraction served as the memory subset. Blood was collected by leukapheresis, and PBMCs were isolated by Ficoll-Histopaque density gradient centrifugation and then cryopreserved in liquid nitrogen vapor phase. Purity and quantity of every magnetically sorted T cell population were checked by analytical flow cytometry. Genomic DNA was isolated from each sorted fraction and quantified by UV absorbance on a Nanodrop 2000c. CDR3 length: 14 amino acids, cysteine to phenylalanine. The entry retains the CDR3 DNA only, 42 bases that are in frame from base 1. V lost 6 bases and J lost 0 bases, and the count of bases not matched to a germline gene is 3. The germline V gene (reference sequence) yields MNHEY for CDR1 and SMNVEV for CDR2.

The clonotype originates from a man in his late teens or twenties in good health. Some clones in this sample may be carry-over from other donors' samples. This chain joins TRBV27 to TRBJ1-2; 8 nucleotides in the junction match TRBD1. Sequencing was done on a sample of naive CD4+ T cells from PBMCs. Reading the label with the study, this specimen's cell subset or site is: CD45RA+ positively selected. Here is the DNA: TGTGCCAGCAGCCTACAGGGGGCTAACTATGGCTACACCTTC. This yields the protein CASSLQGANYGYTF.